The rows below give T cell receptor beta chains drawn from one sample of a study of blood T cell repertoires in COVID-19. Sequenced by immunoSEQ multiplex PCR; TCRdb stores in-frame clones only, minus some. In the table there are some 130,000 clones, over 60% of which are singletons. Sequences were obtained from peripheral blood. These receptors all stem from a woman in her 70s with acute or convalescent COVID-19. The conserved cysteine and the conserved F or W are not part of the CDR3 here.

v_call,cdr3_aa
TRBV12-3/TRBV12-4,ASSLKQGSEAF
TRBV6-5,ASTLGAGGNTEAF
TRBV7-2,ASSPGTFNEQF
TRBV6-2/TRBV6-3,ASSYGSGYGGYT
TRBV30,AWGATGNSPLH
TRBV19,ASTAPQGLSNQPQH
TRBV29-1,SVEDRGNTVNTEAF
TRBV12-5,ASGRVGLAGCYEQY
TRBV5-1,ASRTRPAGGPSNNEQF
TRBV10-3,AISGSREWGDTQY
TRBV7-6,ASSLKLTINTGELF
TRBV19,ASSKDRVTDTQY
TRBV20-1,SASGLADTGELF
TRBV5-6,ASSLGTSGGVDTQY
TRBV9,ASSVAGQSRDEQF
TRBV5-4,ASSFGPAGANTGELF
TRBV19,ASSRGQGANTGELF
TRBV7-6,ASSSGTGQGFSGNTIY
TRBV5-4,ASSSPPEEKLF
TRBV10-1,ASTNGQGTGELF
TRBV5-1,ASSLDSGRRETQY
TRBV3-1/TRBV3-2,ASRSPGLAGVLK
TRBV9,ASSGTSTDTQY
TRBV27,ASSPGDRVYEQY
TRBV10-3,AIWGGPYNEQF
TRBV20-1,SASPQRGADTQY
TRBV7-6,ASSPTANTGELF
TRBV7-2,ASSSSGGTINEQF
TRBV6-5,ASSRGTSGRYEQY
TRBV21-1,ALLDSSRREGRVWETQY
TRBV19,ASRAGPTGELF
TRBV12-3/TRBV12-4,ASSDRVNEQY
TRBV7-2,ASSLAPSGRAEQY
TRBV20-1,SASKPRTQY
TRBV28,ASSPGGGNTIY
TRBV3-1/TRBV3-2,ASSQSRDEKLF
TRBV5-1,ASRPGAGELF
TRBV7-9,ASRGRTANTGELF
TRBV9,ASSPDRLNYEQY
TRBV10-3,AISSGQANQPQH
TRBV28,ASSRDRVSGELF
TRBV9,ASSVVTRGTEAF
TRBV29-1,SVPGTGLTEAF
TRBV4-1,ASSSGFDGNTIY
TRBV7-6,ASSLTGGYNEKLF
TRBV30,AWSSLYGSSPLH
TRBV19,ASSQQGASGIGYT
TRBV28,ASSLAGGSYNEQF
TRBV7-8,ASSSPLAAEQY
TRBV9,ASSVRASGGAQETQY
TRBV19,ASGTKGRGNEKLF
TRBV19,ASSIDSGRRNEQF
TRBV16,ASSRRTGQNQPQH
TRBV7-9,ASGPSGSTDTQY
TRBV7-9,ASSLTGGDGYT
TRBV15,ATSRDADSTDTQY
TRBV12-3/TRBV12-4,ASSGTDNQPQH
TRBV5-6,ASSLGRVTL
TRBV5-1,ASSLRQGKYNEQF